Presented here are 18 T cell receptor beta chains from one specimen sequenced in a study of cytomegalovirus exposure and HLA in healthy donors. Profiling relied on immunoSEQ multiplex PCR, and the TCRdb table lists in-frame clones only, not all of them. The sample yields around 400,000 clones, 80% to 90% seen once. The sequenced sample was PBMCs. Receptors were obtained from a woman under 30 in good health and CMV-seronegative.

The chain recombines TRBV27 with TRBJ2-1, with TRBD2 matching over 8 bases. CDR1 and CDR2 (germline): MNHEY, SMNVEV (reference sequence). This CDR3 contains 14 residues. J gave up 5 bases and V 4 bases, and 4 bases lay outside the gene matches. CDR3 sequence: CASSWAGGNNEQFF. Here the CDR3 DNA reads TGTGCCAGCAGTTGGGCGGGAGGAAACAATGAGCAGTTCTTC.

The CDR3 loop reads CASSPGTGGREQYF. The DNA for the CDR3 is TGTGCCAGCAGCCCCGGGACAGGGGGTCGCGAGCAGTACTTC. This chain uses TRBV28 with TRBJ2-7, with TRBD1 matching over 11 bases. The CDR3 sequence is 14 residues long. CDR1 and CDR2 from the germline V gene are MDHEN and SYDVKM. Unmatched junction bases numbered 7, after V lost 6 bases and J lost 6 bases. The full variable domain, its missing parts supplied by reference TRBV28 and TRBJ2-7, is DVKVTQSSRYLVKRTGEKVFLECVQDMDHENMFWYRQDPGLGLRLIYFSYDVKMKEKGDIPEGYSVSREKKERFSLILESASTNQTSMYLCASSPGTGGREQYFGPGTRLTVT.

The genes are TRBV4-1 and TRBJ1-2; D is possibly TRBD1 (5 bases). The CDR3 contains 15 residues. Trimming removed 9 bases at V and 10 bases at J, with 27 bases between. The V gene's germline CDR1 is MGHRA and CDR2 YSYEKL. The CDR3 here is CASTPRAFEDADYTF. CDR3 DNA: TGCGCCAGTACGCCCAGGGCCTTCGAAGATGCCGACTACACCTTC.

V usage is TRBV9 and J usage is TRBJ2-3, with a weak D call TRBD2 (5 bases). CDR1 and CDR2 from the germline V gene are SGDLS and YYNGEE. The germline V and J ends were trimmed by 3 bases and 2 bases, with 16 bases remaining between them. This CDR3 is built from 16 residues. The CDR3 nucleotides read TGTGCCAGCAGCGGGCGGAGAGCGGAGACCACAGATACGCAGTATTTT. Its protein product is CASSGRRAETTDTQYF.

This clone was counted a few times. The V and J genes are TRBV28 and TRBJ2-5, with a tentative D call TRBD1 (6 bases). With 2 bases removed from V and 4 bases from J, the gap between germline ends came to 14 bases. In germline, CDR1 is MDHEN, CDR2 SYDVKM. This CDR3 has 15 amino acids. The CDR3 DNA follows: TGTGCCAGCAGTTTACCAGGGGTAATAGGAGAGACCCAGTACTTC. The encoded protein is CASSLPGVIGETQYF.

This clone came up once. The chain is built from TRBV5-6 and TRBJ1-4; 7 nucleotides align to TRBD1. The germline V gene encodes CDR1 SGHDT and CDR2 YYEEEE. The CDR3 is 15 amino acids. Unmatched junction bases numbered 10, after V lost 4 bases and J lost 7 bases. DNA for the CDR3: TGTGCCAGCAGCATAGAGGGGGCTTTGGGTGAAAAACTGTTTTTT. This sequence encodes CASSIEGALGEKLFF.

V usage is TRBV6-6 and J usage is TRBJ2-1; TRBD1 agrees at 8 bases. CDR1 MNHNY and CDR2 SVGAGI come from the germline V gene (reference sequence). Germline trimming cut 5 bases from V and 6 bases from J; bases unmatched to any gene: 6. The CDR3 contains 14 residues. The CDR3 reads CASSIGQGGNEQFF. DNA for the CDR3: TGTGCCAGCAGTATCGGACAGGGTGGCAATGAGCAGTTCTTC.

V gene TRBV6-1 combines with J gene TRBJ1-1, with 10 bases matching TRBD1. This CDR3 region has 15 residues. Trimming took 4 bases from V and 6 from J; bases not matched to a gene: 8. Germline V gene lookup returns CDR1 MNHNS and CDR2 SASEGT. DNA of the CDR3: TGTGCCAGCAGTGGGGACAGGGGTCGTGGGGCTGAAGCTTTCTTT. This sequence encodes CASSGDRGRGAEAFF.

The sample holds a few counts of this clone. Other DNA sequences from this sample encode an identical CDR3 as well. The V gene is TRBV6-4, the J gene TRBJ2-2, with D unclear. The CDR3 is made up of 13 amino acids. V dropped 3 bases and J dropped 3 bases, with 5 bases sitting between them. CDR1 and CDR2 from the germline V gene are MRHNA and SNTAGT. The CDR3 here is CASSEADTGELFF. CDR3 DNA: TGTGCCAGCAGTGAGGCAGACACCGGGGAGCTGTTTTTT.

This chain links TRBV11-1 with TRBJ2-3, with D maybe TRBD2 (6 bases). V shed 3 bases and J shed 0 bases, with 10 bases lying between them. CDR1 is SGHAT, CDR2 FQDESV, per germline (reference sequence). The CDR3 is 15 amino acids. CDR3 bases: TGTGCCAGCAGCTTCGCGGGGACTAGCACAGATACGCAGTATTTT. Translating it yields CASSFAGTSTDTQYF.

Here the CDR3 reads CASSMAGGSYNEQFF. The CDR3 DNA sequence: TGTGCCAGTAGTATGGCAGGGGGGTCCTACAATGAGCAGTTCTTC. The chain joins TRBV19 to TRBJ2-1, with D possibly matching TRBD1 (7 bases). CDR1 is LNHDA and CDR2 is SQIVND in the germline V gene (reference sequence). The CDR3 runs 15 residues. Trimming removed 3 bases from V and 1 base from J, with 10 bases in between. Combining the CDR3 with reference TRBV19 and TRBJ2-1 gives the whole variable domain DGGITQSPKYLFRKEGQNVTLSCEQNLNHDAMYWYRQDPGQGLRLIYYSQIVNDFQKGDIAEGYSVSREKKESFPLTVTSAQKNPTAFYLCASSMAGGSYNEQFFGPGTRLTVL.

Points on this clone: The junction and the germline gene differ at one end; a read error may be behind it. The V and J genes are TRBV5-4 and TRBJ1-4; 10 positions agree with TRBD1. Germline V gene data show CDR1 as SGHNT and CDR2 as YYREEE (reference sequence). The CDR3 consists of 15 residues. The CDR3 nucleotides read TGTGCCAGCAGCCGACAGGGGGCAACCAATGAAAAACTGTTTTTT. It codes for CASSRQGATNEKLFF.

This chain uses TRBV9 with TRBJ2-7; 12 nucleotides match TRBD2. Losses at the gene ends were 4 bases for V and 4 bases for J; bases not matched to a gene: 9. Germline CDR1 reads SGDLS; CDR2 reads YYNGEE. The CDR3 spans 16 residues. The DNA for the CDR3 is TGTGCCAGCAGCACAGGGCTAGCGGGAGGGCCTTACGAGCAGTACTTC. Translation: CASSTGLAGGPYEQYF.

This chain connects TRBV21-1 to TRBJ2-7; the DNA was not compared with TRBD1, the D call given in the table. TRBV21-1 is tagged as a pseudogene. CDR3 length equals 15 residues. Here the CDR3 reads CASSTLRTALYEQYF. CDR3 DNA sequence: TGTGCCAGCAGCACTCTCCGGACAGCCCTTTACGAGCAGTACTTC.

V usage is TRBV7-7 and J usage is TRBJ2-5, with 10 bases lining up with TRBD1. This CDR3 spans 16 amino acids. Germline trimming cut 5 bases from V and 5 bases from J; bases unmatched to any gene: 11. The germline V gene has CDR1 SSHAT and CDR2 FNYEAQ (reference sequence). The CDR3 spells CASSRVGTGVGETQYF. DNA for the CDR3: TGTGCCAGCAGCCGAGTCGGGACAGGGGTGGGGGAGACCCAGTACTTC.

This chain links TRBV5-1 with TRBJ2-2; unclear D gene. V was trimmed by 1 base and J by 6 bases, leaving 4 bases between them. Germline V gene sequence: CDR1 SGHRS, CDR2 YFSETQ. The CDR3 totals 12 residues. The CDR3 nucleotides read TGCGCCAGCAGCTTGACAGCCGGGGAGCTGTTTTTT. It translates to CASSLTAGELFF.

The chain combines TRBV4-1 with TRBJ1-6; D is unclear. Trimming removed 0 bases from V and 0 bases from J, with 12 bases in between. Germline lookup yields CDR1 MGHRA and CDR2 YSYEKL. CDR3 length: 18 residues. For the CDR3, the DNA is TGCGCCAGCAGCCAAGATTATTCTAGGAGCTCCTATAATTCACCCCTCCACTTT. Its translation: CASSQDYSRSSYNSPLHF.

The CDR3 loop reads CASSGIGAYGPYEQYF. DNA for the CDR3: TGTGCCAGCAGCGGTATTGGGGCCTACGGCCCCTACGAGCAGTACTTC. The chain combines TRBV28 with TRBJ2-7, with D perhaps matching TRBD1 (5 bases). The CDR3 runs to 16 residues. Trimming cost V 6 bases and J 2 bases, with 20 bases left between them. CDR1 is MDHEN and CDR2 is SYDVKM in the germline V gene.